The clone carrying this T cell receptor (beta chain) was seen a handful of times. Antigen: not known. This specimen comes from a study of blood T cells in healthy people across ages. Whole-study results and caveats: PBMCs left unsorted prevented a conclusive naive versus antigen-experienced comparison.

This CDR3 has 15 amino acids. V dropped 4 bases and J dropped 8; count of bases not matched to a gene: 8. Germline V gives CDR1 SGHVS, CDR2 FQNEAQ. Next came a second PCR, run for 7 to 11 cycles, which used a sample-barcoded 5' primer along with a J-beta primer mix. In TCRdb, the 5' RACE reads were re-called with MiXCR into one record per CDR3 protein. The sample lists 1.5 million to 2 million distinct CDR3 sequences, approximately 39% occurring once. The specimen was blood. The sequence came from a human donor in good health. The chain is built from TRBV7-8 and TRBJ2-1; 10 nucleotides line up with TRBD2. CDR3: CASSSLGLAFDEQFF. The CDR3 region has the DNA TGTGCCAGCAGCTCCTTGGGACTAGCGTTCGATGAGCAGTTCTTC.